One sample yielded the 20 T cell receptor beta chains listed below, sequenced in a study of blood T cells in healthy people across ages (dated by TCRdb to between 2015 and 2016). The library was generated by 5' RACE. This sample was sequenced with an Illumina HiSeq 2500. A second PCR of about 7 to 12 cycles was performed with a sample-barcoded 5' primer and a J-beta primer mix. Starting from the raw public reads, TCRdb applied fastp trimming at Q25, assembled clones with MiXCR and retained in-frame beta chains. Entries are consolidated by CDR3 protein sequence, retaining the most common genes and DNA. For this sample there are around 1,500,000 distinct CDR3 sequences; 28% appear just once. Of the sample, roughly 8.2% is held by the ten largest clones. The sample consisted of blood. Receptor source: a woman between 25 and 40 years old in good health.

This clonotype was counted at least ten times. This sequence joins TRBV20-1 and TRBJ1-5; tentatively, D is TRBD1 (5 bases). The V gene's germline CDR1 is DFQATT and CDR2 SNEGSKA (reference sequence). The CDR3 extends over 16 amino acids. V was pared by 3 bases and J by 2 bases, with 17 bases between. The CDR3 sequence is CSASKSGFWGNQPQHF. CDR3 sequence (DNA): TGCAGTGCTAGCAAATCAGGGTTCTGGGGCAATCAGCCCCAGCATTTT.

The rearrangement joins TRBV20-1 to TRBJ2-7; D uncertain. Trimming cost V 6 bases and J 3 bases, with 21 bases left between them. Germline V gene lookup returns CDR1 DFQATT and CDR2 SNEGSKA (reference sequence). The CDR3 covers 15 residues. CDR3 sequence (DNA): TGCAGTGCCATGTTCGGGCCCTCCTCCTTCTACGAGCAGTACTTC. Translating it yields CSAMFGPSSFYEQYF.

CDR3 amino acids: CASSLVGTGHYGYTF. DNA for the CDR3: TGTGCCAGCAGCTTAGTCGGGACAGGACACTATGGCTACACCTTC. The chain links TRBV7-9 to TRBJ1-2; 8 nucleotides agree with TRBD1. J gave up 3 bases and V 1 base, and 4 bases lay outside the gene matches. Looked up from germline, CDR1 is SEHNR and CDR2 is FQNEAQ (reference sequence). This CDR3 is built from 15 residues.

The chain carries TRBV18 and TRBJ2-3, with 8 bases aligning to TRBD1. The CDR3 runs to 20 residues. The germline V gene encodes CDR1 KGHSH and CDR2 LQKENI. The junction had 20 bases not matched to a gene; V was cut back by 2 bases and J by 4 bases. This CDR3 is CASSPNARGRRFEFSDTQYF. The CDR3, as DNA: TGTGCCAGCTCACCAAATGCCAGGGGGCGAAGATTCGAGTTTTCAGATACGCAGTATTTT.

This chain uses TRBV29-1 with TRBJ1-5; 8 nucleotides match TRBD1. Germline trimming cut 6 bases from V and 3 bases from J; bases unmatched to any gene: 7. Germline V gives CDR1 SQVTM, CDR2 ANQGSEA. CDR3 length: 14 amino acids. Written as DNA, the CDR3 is TGCAGCGTGCAGACAGGGGCAACCAATCAGCCCCAGCATTTT. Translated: CSVQTGATNQPQHF.

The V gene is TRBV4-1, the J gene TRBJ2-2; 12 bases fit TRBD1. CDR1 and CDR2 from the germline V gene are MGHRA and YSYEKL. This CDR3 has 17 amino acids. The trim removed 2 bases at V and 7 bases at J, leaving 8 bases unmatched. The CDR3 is CASSQSPGQGAGGELFF. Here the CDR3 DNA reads TGCGCCAGCAGCCAATCGCCGGGACAGGGGGCGGGCGGGGAGCTGTTTTTT.

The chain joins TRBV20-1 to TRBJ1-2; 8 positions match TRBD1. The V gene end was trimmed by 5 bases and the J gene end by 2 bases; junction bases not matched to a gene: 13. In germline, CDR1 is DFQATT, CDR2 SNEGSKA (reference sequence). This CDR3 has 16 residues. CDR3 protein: CSAQRPGGAENYGYTF. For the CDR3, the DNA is TGCAGTGCTCAAAGGCCAGGGGGCGCAGAAAACTATGGCTACACCTTC.

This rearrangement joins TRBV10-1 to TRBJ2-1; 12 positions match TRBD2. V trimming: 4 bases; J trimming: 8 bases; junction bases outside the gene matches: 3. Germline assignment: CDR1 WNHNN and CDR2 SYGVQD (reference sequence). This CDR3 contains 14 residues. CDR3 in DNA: TGCGCCAGCAGTGCAACTAGCGGGAGGTATGAGCAGTTCTTC. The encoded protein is CASSATSGRYEQFF.

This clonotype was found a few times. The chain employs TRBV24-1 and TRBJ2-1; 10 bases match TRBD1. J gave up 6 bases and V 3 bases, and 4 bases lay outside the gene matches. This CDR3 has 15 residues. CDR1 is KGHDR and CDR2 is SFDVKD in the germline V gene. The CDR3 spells CATSDRDRGSNEQFF. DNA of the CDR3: TGTGCCACCAGTGATCGGGACAGGGGCTCCAATGAGCAGTTCTTC.

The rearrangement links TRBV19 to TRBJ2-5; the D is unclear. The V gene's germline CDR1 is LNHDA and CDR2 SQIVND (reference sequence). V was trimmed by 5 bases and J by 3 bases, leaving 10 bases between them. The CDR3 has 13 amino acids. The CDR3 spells CASSEAAEETQYF. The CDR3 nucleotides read TGTGCCAGTAGTGAGGCGGCAGAAGAGACCCAGTACTTC.

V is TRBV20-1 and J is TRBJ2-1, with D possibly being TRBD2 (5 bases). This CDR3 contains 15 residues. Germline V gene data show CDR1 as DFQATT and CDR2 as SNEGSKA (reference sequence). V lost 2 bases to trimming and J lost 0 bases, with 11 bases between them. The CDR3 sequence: CSARPAESSYNEQFF. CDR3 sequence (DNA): TGCAGTGCTAGACCAGCGGAGAGCTCCTACAATGAGCAGTTCTTC.

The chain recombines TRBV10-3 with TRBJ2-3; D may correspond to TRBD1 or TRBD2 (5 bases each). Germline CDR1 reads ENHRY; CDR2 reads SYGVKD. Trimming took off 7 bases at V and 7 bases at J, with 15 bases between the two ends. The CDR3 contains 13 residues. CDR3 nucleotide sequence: TGTGCCATCAACCAGGGAGAGAGGAATACGCAGTATTTT. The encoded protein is CAINQGERNTQYF.

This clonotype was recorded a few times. CDR3 nucleotide sequence: TGCAGTGCTAGTGGGGCCGAGTATCAGCCCCAGCATTTT. Translated, it gives CSASGAEYQPQHF. This rearrangement joins TRBV20-1 to TRBJ1-5; D is possibly TRBD1 (5 bases). V lost 3 bases to trimming and J lost 5 bases, with 11 bases between them. CDR1 and CDR2 (germline): DFQATT, SNEGSKA (reference sequence). The CDR3 totals 13 residues.

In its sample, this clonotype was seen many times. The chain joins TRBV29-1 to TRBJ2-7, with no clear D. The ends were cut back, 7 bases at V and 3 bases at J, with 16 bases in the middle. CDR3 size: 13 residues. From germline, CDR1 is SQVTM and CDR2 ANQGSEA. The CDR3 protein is CSATRTENYEQYF. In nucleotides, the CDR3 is TGCAGCGCCACCCGGACGGAGAACTACGAGCAGTACTTC.

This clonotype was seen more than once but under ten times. The CDR3 reads CASSKRTQGSTDTQYF. DNA of the CDR3: TGTGCCAGCAGCAAGCGGACACAGGGGTCAACAGATACGCAGTATTTT. This sequence joins TRBV7-3 and TRBJ2-3; TRBD1 matches 7 bases. The germline V gene encodes CDR1 SGHTA and CDR2 FQGTGA. The ends lost 5 bases at V and 3 bases at J; junction bases unmatched: 11. There are 16 residues in the CDR3.

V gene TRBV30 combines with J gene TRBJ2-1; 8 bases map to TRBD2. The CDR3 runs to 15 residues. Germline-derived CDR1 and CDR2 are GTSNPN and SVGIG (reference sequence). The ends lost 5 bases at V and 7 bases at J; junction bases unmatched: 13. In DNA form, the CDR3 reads TGTGCCTGGGTAACCAGGGGACTAGGGAGGAATGAGCAGTTCTTC. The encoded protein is CAWVTRGLGRNEQFF.

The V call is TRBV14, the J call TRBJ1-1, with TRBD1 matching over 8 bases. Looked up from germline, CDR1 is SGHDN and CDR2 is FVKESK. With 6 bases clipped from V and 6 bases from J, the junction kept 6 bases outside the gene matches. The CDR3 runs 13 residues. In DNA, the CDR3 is TGTGCCAGCAGGAGACAGGGGAGGGCTGAAGCTTTCTTT. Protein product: CASRRQGRAEAFF.

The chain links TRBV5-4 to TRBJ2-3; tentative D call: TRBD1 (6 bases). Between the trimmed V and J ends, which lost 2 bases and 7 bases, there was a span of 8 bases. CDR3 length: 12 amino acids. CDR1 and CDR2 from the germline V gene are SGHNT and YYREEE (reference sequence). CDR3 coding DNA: TGTGCCAGCAGCTTTTGGGGGCATACGCAGTATTTT. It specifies CASSFWGHTQYF.

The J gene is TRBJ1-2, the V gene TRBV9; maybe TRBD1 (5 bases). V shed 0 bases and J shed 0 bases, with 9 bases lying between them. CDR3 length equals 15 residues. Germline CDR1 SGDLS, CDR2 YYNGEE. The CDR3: CASSVEGAPNYGYTF. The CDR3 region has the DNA TGTGCCAGCAGCGTAGAAGGGGCCCCTAACTATGGCTACACCTTC.

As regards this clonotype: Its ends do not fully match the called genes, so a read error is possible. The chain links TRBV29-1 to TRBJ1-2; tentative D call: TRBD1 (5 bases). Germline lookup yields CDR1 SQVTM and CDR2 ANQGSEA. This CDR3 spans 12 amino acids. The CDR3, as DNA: TGCAGCGTTGAAGGGGGCGGCTATAGCTACACCTTC. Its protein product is CSVEGGGYSYTF.